Detailed here is one T cell receptor beta chain. Its antigen is still unknown. Base qualities are not provided; no much larger clone lies one nucleotide away. The sample belongs to a study of blood T cell repertoires in COVID-19 (dated by TCRdb to the early 2020s). Looking at the study overall: Samples covering the acute and convalescent phases of COVID-19 were provided by collaborators in the United States, Italy and Spain. The prospective study material was composed of cDNA or gDNA derived from T cells, B-cell-depleted T cells, or PBMCs. A de-identified subject ID, COVID-19 status, age in years and sex were almost always included in the sample metadata. The dataset comprised deeply sampled blood TCRbeta repertoires from subjects exposed to, actively infected with, or recovered from COVID-19. Samples came from the ongoing ImmuneRACE study (first 160 participants) plus 1,254 subjects from 6 global collaborators. A freely available public database, intended as a resource for researchers studying the immune response to SARS-CoV-2, is where the repertoires were released. Where HLA class I and class II types were available, the types were taken from metadata supplied by the sample provider, not from assay-based typing.

The paper as a whole reports these results and caveats: Clinical and demographic metadata were provided uncurated, with the amount varying by source and participant.

In the prospective study, participants were roughly 18 to 95 years old, resided in 20 to 30 geographic areas of the United States, and were enrolled through a virtual design. In the prospective study, cohorts were assigned on the basis of participant-reported clinical history obtained from a screening survey and a study questionnaire. ImmuneRACE Cohort 3 recovered participants were defined by two consecutive negative NP/OP PCR tests, healthcare professional clearance, or symptom resolution. Mobile phlebotomists in the prospective study collected whole blood, serum and a nasopharyngeal or oropharyngeal swab from every participant. Prospective study participants could optionally give additional blood draws and questionnaires over a roughly two-month period. Blood samples from the prospective study were shipped frozen or at room temperature prior to DNA extraction. TCRbeta CDR3 regions were amplified from genomic DNA using the immunoSEQ Assay, a bias-controlled multiplex PCR. The original pipeline was this. Within the assay, amplification of reference gene primers was used to estimate how many nucleated cells each sample contained. To quantify the absolute abundance of each unique TCRbeta CDR3 rearrangement, sequence reads were collapsed and filtered. For each sample, productive Simpson clonality was calculated as the square root of Simpson's diversity index over productive rearrangements. Drawn from immuneACCESS, this table holds only the in-frame rearrangements with V and J called that TCRdb kept. Clones are partly lost; checked studies trace under half to an unresolved V gene and leave the rest unexplained. V and J calls and clone size are as listed in that table; D and trimming were resolved from the DNA. For this sample there are 250,000 to 400,000 clones; more than 75% appear just once. Over 4% of the sample lies in the top ten.

The TCR sequence derives from a woman in her 30s who had recovered from COVID-19. The sample was PBMCs or T cells enriched from blood (not recorded which).

The DNA reads TGTGCCAGCGGAAGAACAGGGCTATTTAACTATGGCTACACCTTC. Its protein reads: CASGRTGLFNYGYTF. The V and J segments used are TRBV6-5 and TRBJ1-2, with TRBD1 tentatively as D gene (6 bases match). Spanning cysteine to phenylalanine, the CDR3 consists of 15 amino acids. This entry keeps only the CDR3 DNA: 45 bases, framed from base 1. V is shortened by 8 bases, J by 1 base, and the region joining them spans 17 bases. CDR1 and CDR2 (MNHEY, SVGAGI) derive from the germline V gene.